Following are 22 T cell receptor beta chains from one sample sequenced in a study of control samples from healthy donors and cancer patients (dated by TCRdb to 2019 to 2021). Receptor libraries were prepared by the immunoSEQ multiplex PCR assay. The clones in this table, taken by TCRdb from immuneACCESS, are in-frame only. Not every clone is retained; where verified, under half of the shortfall comes from an unresolved V gene, and the cause of the rest is unknown. The table for this sample lists about 39,000 clones; 75% to 90% of them were counted only once. The ten largest clones represent less than 55% of the sample. The material sequenced was blood. These TCRs come from a man aged 60 to 75 in good health.

The rearrangement joins TRBV9 to TRBJ1-2; possibly TRBD1 for D (6 bases). In germline, CDR1 is SGDLS, CDR2 YYNGEE. The ends were cut back, 0 bases at V and 8 bases at J, with 11 bases in the middle. This CDR3 is built from 13 residues. CDR3 amino acids: CASSVDRASGYTF. The CDR3 nucleotides read TGTGCCAGCAGCGTAGACAGGGCTTCCGGCTACACCTTC. The full variable domain, completed using reference TRBV9 and TRBJ1-2, is DSGVTQTPKHLITATGQRVTLRCSPRSGDLSVYWYQQSLDQGLQFLIQYYNGEERAKGNILERFSAQQFPDLHSELNLSSLELGDSALYFCASSVDRASGYTFGSGTRLTVV.

The J gene is TRBJ1-4, the V gene TRBV2, with D tentatively TRBD1 (6 bases). Trimming left V 0 bases short and J 7 bases short, with 12 bases between. Germline V lookup: CDR1 SNHLY, CDR2 FYNNEI. The length of the CDR3 is 15 residues. CDR3 nucleotides: TGTGCCAGCAGTGAAGCCGGCAGGGGTGGTGAAAAACTGTTTTTT. Its translation is CASSEAGRGGEKLFF.

The chain has TRBV29-1 and TRBJ1-2, with a tentative D call TRBD1 (6 bases). The V end was cut by 8 bases, the J end by 8 bases, with 24 bases between. The CDR3 length is 14 residues. Per germline, CDR1 SQVTM and CDR2 ANQGSEA. For the CDR3, the DNA is TGCAGCACATACTCAACAGGGTTCGTCGGGGGCTACACCTTC. Its protein product is CSTYSTGFVGGYTF. Combining the CDR3 with reference TRBV29-1 and TRBJ1-2 gives the whole variable domain SAVISQKPSRDICQRGTSLTIQCQVDSQVTMMFWYRQQPGQSLTLIATANQGSEATYESGFVIDKFPISRPNLTFSTLTVSNMSPEDSSIYLCSTYSTGFVGGYTFGSGTRLTVV.

The J gene is TRBJ2-5, the V gene TRBV29-1, with D tentatively TRBD1 or TRBD2 (5 bases each). Germline CDR1 SQVTM, CDR2 ANQGSEA. The ends were cut back, 4 bases at V and 9 bases at J, with 21 bases in the middle. The CDR3 totals 14 residues. The CDR3 DNA reads as TGCAGCGTTGCCGAGGGGATTCACTACGGGGCCCAGTACTTC. Protein sequence: CSVAEGIHYGAQYF.

In the case of this clone: One end of the junction fails to match germline, which may point to a read error. Other DNA sequences in the same sample also yield this CDR3. The chain joins TRBV5-5 to TRBJ1-2; possibly TRBD1 for D (5 bases). Germline V gene lookup returns CDR1 SGHKS and CDR2 YYEKEE (reference sequence). The CDR3 extends over 14 amino acids. The CDR3: CASSLGGRDYGYTF. The DNA for the CDR3 is TGTGCCAGTAGCTTGGGGGGTCGTGACTATGGCTACACCTTC.

The chain carries TRBV24-1 and TRBJ1-2, with a weak D call TRBD1 (5 bases). This CDR3 region has 13 residues. Germline assignment: CDR1 KGHDR and CDR2 SFDVKD. Trimming left V 5 bases short and J 0 bases short, with 6 bases between. CDR3 sequence: CATSVGANYGYTF. The CDR3 nucleotides read TGTGCCACCAGTGTGGGGGCTAACTATGGCTACACCTTC.

The gene calls are TRBV5-1 and TRBJ1-1; 7 bases are a match to TRBD1. The V gene's germline CDR1 is SGHRS and CDR2 YFSETQ. The trim removed 2 bases at V and 1 base at J, leaving 5 bases unmatched. The CDR3 is 15 amino acids. For the CDR3, the DNA is TGCGCCAGCAGCTTCGGGGACAGTCGGAACACTGAAGCTTTCTTT. Translated, it gives CASSFGDSRNTEAFF.

The chain couples TRBV4-3 to TRBJ1-1; D call uncertain. Germline V gene sequence: CDR1 LGHNA, CDR2 YSLEER. The CDR3 totals 15 residues. Deletions cut 0 bases from V and 8 bases from J, with 16 bases between. The CDR3: CASSQDFLAGGEAFF. For the CDR3, the DNA is TGCGCCAGCAGCCAAGATTTTTTGGCAGGAGGAGAAGCTTTCTTT.

V gene TRBV2 combines with J gene TRBJ1-2, with D uncertain. CDR3 length: 15 amino acids. Germline CDR1 reads SNHLY; CDR2 reads FYNNEI. Trimming left V 5 bases short and J 0 bases short, with 13 bases between. The CDR3 reads CASSLVRSPNYGYTF. The CDR3 region has the DNA TGTGCCAGCAGTCTCGTAAGAAGCCCTAACTATGGCTACACCTTC.

The rearrangement joins TRBV6-2 or TRBV6-3 to TRBJ1-1; 7 bases agree with TRBD1. With V trimmed by 2 bases and J by 7 bases, 7 bases remained unmatched. The CDR3 contains 14 residues. The germline V gene encodes CDR1 MNHEY and CDR2 SVGEGT. As DNA, the CDR3 is TGTGCCAGCAGTTACCAACAGGGGTACAGTGAAGCTTTCTTT. Protein sequence: CASSYQQGYSEAFF.

J is TRBJ1-4 and V is TRBV4-2, with unresolved D. Germline V gene data show CDR1 as LGHNA and CDR2 as YNFKEQ. V dropped 4 bases and J dropped 2 bases, with 14 bases sitting between them. This CDR3 spans 16 amino acids. The CDR3 DNA is TGTGCCAGCAGCCGCAGAGGTGGGAGCACTAATGAAAAACTGTTTTTT. Its protein is CASSRRGGSTNEKLFF.

In this sample, this clone turned up once. J is TRBJ1-6 and V is TRBV10-3, with 7 bases fitting TRBD1. J lost 7 bases, V lost 10 bases, and 10 bases had no gene match. The germline gives CDR1 ENHRY, CDR2 SYGVKD. The CDR3 consists of 14 residues. The CDR3, as DNA: TGTGCCACCAAAGTCGCAGGGGGGAATTCACCCCTCCACTTT. Translated: CATKVAGGNSPLHF.

The V gene is TRBV7-2, the J gene TRBJ2-2, with D hard to call. Trimming left V 4 bases short and J 1 base short, with 13 bases between. This CDR3 has 16 residues. The germline gives CDR1 SGHTA, CDR2 FQGNSA. CDR3 amino acids: CASSSFPNGNTGELFF. The CDR3 coding sequence is TGTGCCAGCAGCTCCTTTCCCAATGGGAACACCGGGGAGCTGTTTTTT.

V usage is TRBV19 and J usage is TRBJ1-6; tentative D call: TRBD1 (6 bases). The CDR3 loop spans 17 amino acids. Germline CDR1 LNHDA, CDR2 SQIVND (reference sequence). Trimming cost V 0 bases and J 7 bases, with 16 bases left between them. CDR3 bases: TGTGCCAGTAGTATAGAGGCAAGACAGGAATCAAATTCACCCCTCCACTTT. Its protein is CASSIEARQESNSPLHF.

This clone was observed a single time. The rearrangement joins TRBV7-2 to TRBJ2-5, with a possible D match to TRBD1 (5 bases). Germline CDR1 is SGHTA and CDR2 is FQGNSA. The CDR3 is 14 amino acids. Between the trimmed V and J ends, which lost 6 bases and 4 bases, there was a span of 15 bases. CDR3 sequence (DNA): TGTGCCAGCAGAGCCCACCGGCAGGGAGAGACCCAGTACTTC. Protein product: CASRAHRQGETQYF.

V usage is TRBV25-1 and J usage is TRBJ2-1; D is uncertain. Germline CDR1 reads MGHDK; CDR2 reads SYGVNS. V was clipped by 1 base and J by 8 bases, with 12 bases between them. The length of the CDR3 is 14 residues. Here the CDR3 reads CASSELLGMDEQFF. DNA for the CDR3: TGTGCCAGCAGTGAATTGCTGGGTATGGATGAGCAGTTCTTC.

This clone appeared a single time. The chain employs TRBV9 and TRBJ1-2, with D perhaps TRBD1 (5 bases). This CDR3 has 13 amino acids. CDR1 and CDR2 from the germline V gene are SGDLS and YYNGEE. The germline V and J ends were trimmed by 4 bases and 4 bases, with 11 bases remaining between them. The DNA of the CDR3 is TGTGCCAGCAGCATCCTCGGGGGCTATGGCTACACCTTC. It specifies CASSILGGYGYTF.

This clone turned up a few times. V usage is TRBV29-1 and J usage is TRBJ1-1; no definite D call. This CDR3 is 12 amino acids long. Trimming took off 2 bases at V and 5 bases at J, with 9 bases between the two ends. Germline V gene data show CDR1 as SQVTM and CDR2 as ANQGSEA. Here the CDR3 reads CSVESGGTEAFF. Written as DNA, the CDR3 is TGCAGCGTTGAATCTGGTGGGACTGAAGCTTTCTTT. Using reference TRBV29-1 and TRBJ1-1 for the parts outside the CDR3, the full variable domain is SAVISQKPSRDICQRGTSLTIQCQVDSQVTMMFWYRQQPGQSLTLIATANQGSEATYESGFVIDKFPISRPNLTFSTLTVSNMSPEDSSIYLCSVESGGTEAFFGQGTRLTVV.

The chain joins TRBV10-2 to TRBJ2-7, with TRBD1 identical over 8 bases. V trimming: 6 bases; J trimming: 1 base; junction bases outside the gene matches: 14. In germline, CDR1 is WSHSY, CDR2 SAAADI. This CDR3 is 17 amino acids long. CDR3 loop: CASSKGQAASFSYEQYF. DNA of the CDR3: TGCGCCAGCAGCAAGGGACAGGCGGCCTCTTTTTCCTACGAGCAGTACTTC.

This clone was seen once. The gene calls are TRBV7-2 and TRBJ1-1; no clear D. V gave up 4 bases and J gave up 1 base, with 7 bases separating them. CDR3 size: 13 residues. CDR1 and CDR2 from the germline V gene are SGHTA and FQGNSA. The CDR3 DNA is TGTGCCAGCAGCTCACATCAGAACACTGAAGCTTTCTTT. This translates into CASSSHQNTEAFF.

V gene TRBV6-5 combines with J gene TRBJ2-3; 11 bases are a match to TRBD2. The CDR3 consists of 16 residues. V was clipped by 2 bases and J by 5 bases; unmatched bases: 6. Germline V gene sequence: CDR1 MNHEY, CDR2 SVGAGI. CDR3 amino acids: CASSYGTSGGGDTQYF. As DNA, the CDR3 is TGTGCCAGCAGTTACGGGACTAGCGGAGGCGGAGATACGCAGTATTTT.

V usage is TRBV4-1 and J usage is TRBJ1-5; D might be TRBD1 (5 bases). The germline gives CDR1 MGHRA, CDR2 YSYEKL. The CDR3 consists of 15 residues. Trimming removed 4 bases from V and 0 bases from J, with 10 bases in between. CDR3 sequence (DNA): TGCGCCAGCAGCCGGCGGGACGGTAGCAATCAGCCCCAGCATTTT. Translating it yields CASSRRDGSNQPQHF.